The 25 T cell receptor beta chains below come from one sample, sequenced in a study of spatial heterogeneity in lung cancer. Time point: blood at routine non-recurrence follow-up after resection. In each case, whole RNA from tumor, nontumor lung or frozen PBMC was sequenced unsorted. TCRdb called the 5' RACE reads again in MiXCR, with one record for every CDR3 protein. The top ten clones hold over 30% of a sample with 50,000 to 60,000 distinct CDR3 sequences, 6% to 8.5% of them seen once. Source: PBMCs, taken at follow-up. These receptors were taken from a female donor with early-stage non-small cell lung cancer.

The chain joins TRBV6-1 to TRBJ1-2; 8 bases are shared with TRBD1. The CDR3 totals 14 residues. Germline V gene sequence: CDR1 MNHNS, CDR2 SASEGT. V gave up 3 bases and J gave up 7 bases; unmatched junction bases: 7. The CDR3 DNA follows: TGTGCCAGCAGTGATGCAGGGGGCGGAGGTGGCTACACCTTC. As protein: CASSDAGGGGGYTF.

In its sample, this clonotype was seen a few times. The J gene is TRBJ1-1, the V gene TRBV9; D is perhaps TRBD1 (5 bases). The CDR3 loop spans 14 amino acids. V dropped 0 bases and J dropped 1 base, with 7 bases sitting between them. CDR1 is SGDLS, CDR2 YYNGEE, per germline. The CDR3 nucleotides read TGTGCCAGCAGCGTAGGGACACCGAACACTGAAGCTTTCTTT. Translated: CASSVGTPNTEAFF.

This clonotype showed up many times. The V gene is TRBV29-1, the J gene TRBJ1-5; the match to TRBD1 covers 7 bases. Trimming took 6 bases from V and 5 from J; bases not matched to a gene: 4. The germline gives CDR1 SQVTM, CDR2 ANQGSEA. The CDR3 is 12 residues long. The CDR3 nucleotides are TGCAGCGTGGTTACAGGGGATCAGCCCCAGCATTTT. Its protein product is CSVVTGDQPQHF.

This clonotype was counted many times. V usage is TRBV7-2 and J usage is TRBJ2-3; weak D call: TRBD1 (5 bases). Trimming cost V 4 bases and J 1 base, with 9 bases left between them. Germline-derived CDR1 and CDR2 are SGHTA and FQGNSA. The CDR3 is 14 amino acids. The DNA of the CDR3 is TGTGCCAGCAGCTACGACAGACGCACAGATACGCAGTATTTT. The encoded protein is CASSYDRRTDTQYF.

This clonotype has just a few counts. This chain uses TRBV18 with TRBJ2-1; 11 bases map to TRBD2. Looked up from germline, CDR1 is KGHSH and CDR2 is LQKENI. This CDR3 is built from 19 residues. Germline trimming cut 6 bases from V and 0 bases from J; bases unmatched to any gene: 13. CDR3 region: CASSPKKLAGGSSYNEQFF. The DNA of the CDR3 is TGTGCCAGCTCCCCAAAGAAGCTAGCGGGGGGTAGCTCCTACAATGAGCAGTTCTTC. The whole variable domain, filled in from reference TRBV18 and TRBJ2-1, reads NAGVMQNPRHLVRRRGQEARLRCSPMKGHSHVYWYRQLPEEGLKFMVYLQKENIIDESGMPKERFSAEFPKEGPSILRIQQVVRGDSAAYFCASSPKKLAGGSSYNEQFFGPGTRLTVL.

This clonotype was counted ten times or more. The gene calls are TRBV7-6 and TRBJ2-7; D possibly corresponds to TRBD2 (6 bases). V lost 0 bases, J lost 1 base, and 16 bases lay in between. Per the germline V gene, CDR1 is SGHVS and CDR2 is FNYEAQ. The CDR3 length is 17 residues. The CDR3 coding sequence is TGTGCCAGCAGCTTAGCGCAAGGAGGGGTTGAGTCCTACGAGCAGTACTTC. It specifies CASSLAQGGVESYEQYF.

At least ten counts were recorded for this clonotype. CDR3: CASSSSKRGGTDTQYF. As DNA, the CDR3 is TGTGCCAGCAGCTCCAGTAAGCGGGGGGGAACAGATACGCAGTATTTT. The J gene is TRBJ2-3, the V gene TRBV7-8; 10 bases are shared with TRBD2. Per the germline V gene, CDR1 is SGHVS and CDR2 is FQNEAQ. The CDR3 has 16 amino acids. V was clipped by 4 bases and J by 3 bases; unmatched bases: 7.

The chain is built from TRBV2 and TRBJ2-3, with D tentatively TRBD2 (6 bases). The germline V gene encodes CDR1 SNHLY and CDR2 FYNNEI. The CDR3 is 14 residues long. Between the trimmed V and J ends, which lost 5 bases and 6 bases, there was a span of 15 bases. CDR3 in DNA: TGTGCCAGCAGTTTACGGGACTGGGGTGATACGCAGTATTTT. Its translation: CASSLRDWGDTQYF.

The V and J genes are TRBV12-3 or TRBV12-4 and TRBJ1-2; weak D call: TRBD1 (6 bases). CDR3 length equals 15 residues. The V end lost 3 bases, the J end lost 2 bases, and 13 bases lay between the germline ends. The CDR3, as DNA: TGTGCCAGCAGTTTTGGGGGCAGGGTGAACTATGGCTACACCTTC. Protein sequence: CASSFGGRVNYGYTF.

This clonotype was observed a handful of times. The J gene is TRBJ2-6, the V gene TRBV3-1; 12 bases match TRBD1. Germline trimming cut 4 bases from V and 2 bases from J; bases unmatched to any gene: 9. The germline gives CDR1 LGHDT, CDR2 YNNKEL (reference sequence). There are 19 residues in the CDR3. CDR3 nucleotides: TGTGCCAGCAGCCGCCGGGACAGGGGGCGTACAGCTGGGGCCAACGTCCTGACTTTC. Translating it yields CASSRRDRGRTAGANVLTF.

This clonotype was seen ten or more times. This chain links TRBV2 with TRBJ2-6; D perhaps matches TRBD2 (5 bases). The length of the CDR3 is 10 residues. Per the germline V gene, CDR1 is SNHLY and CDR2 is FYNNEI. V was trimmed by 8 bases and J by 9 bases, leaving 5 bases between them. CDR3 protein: CASGGNVLTF. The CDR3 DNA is TGTGCCAGCGGAGGCAACGTCCTGACTTTC.

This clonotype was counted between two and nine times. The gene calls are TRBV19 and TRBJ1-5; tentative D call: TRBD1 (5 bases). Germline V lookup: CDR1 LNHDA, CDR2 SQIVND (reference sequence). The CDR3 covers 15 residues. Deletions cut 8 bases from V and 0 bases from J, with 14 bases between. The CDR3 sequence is CASVPRGDSNQPQHF. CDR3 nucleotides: TGTGCCAGTGTACCTAGGGGCGATAGCAATCAGCCCCAGCATTTT.

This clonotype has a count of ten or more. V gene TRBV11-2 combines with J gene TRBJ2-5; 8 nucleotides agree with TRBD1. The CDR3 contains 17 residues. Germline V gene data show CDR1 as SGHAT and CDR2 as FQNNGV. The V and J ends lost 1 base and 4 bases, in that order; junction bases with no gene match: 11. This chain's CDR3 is CASSLGGTGGGSETQYF. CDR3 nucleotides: TGTGCCAGCAGCTTAGGCGGGACAGGTGGCGGCTCAGAGACCCAGTACTTC.

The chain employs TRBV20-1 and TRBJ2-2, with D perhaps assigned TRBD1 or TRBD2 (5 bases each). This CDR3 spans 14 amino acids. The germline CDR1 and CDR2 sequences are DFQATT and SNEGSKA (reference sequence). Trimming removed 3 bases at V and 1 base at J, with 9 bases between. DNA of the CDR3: TGCAGTGCTAGTGAGGGGATGAACACCGGGGAGCTGTTTTTT. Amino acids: CSASEGMNTGELFF.

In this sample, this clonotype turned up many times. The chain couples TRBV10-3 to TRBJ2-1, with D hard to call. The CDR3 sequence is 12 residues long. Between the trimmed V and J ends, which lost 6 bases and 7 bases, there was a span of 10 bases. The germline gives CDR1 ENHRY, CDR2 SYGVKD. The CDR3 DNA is TGTGCCATCAGGGGTGGTACAAATGAGCAGTTCTTC. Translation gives CAIRGGTNEQFF.

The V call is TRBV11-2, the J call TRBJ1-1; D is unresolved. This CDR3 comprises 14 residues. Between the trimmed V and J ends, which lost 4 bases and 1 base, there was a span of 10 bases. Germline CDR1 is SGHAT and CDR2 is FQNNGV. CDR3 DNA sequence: TGTGCCAGCAGCTCCTACTTGGGGAACACTGAAGCTTTCTTT. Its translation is CASSSYLGNTEAFF.

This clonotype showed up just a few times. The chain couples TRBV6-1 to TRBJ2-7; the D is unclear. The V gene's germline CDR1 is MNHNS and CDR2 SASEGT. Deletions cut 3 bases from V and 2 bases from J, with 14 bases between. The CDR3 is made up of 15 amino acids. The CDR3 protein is CASSDSGPRTYEQYF. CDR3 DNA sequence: TGTGCCAGCAGTGATTCAGGACCCAGGACCTACGAGCAGTACTTC.

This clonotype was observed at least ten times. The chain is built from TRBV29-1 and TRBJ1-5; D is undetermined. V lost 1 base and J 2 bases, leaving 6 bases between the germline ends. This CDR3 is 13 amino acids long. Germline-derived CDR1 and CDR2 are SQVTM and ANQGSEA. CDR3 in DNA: TGCAGCGTTGAAGTTCCGGGCAATCAGCCCCAGCATTTT. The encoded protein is CSVEVPGNQPQHF.

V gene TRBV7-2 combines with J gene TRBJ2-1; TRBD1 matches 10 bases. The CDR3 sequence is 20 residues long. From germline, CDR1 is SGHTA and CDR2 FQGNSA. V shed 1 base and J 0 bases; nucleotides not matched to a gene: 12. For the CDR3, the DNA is TGTGCCAGCAGCTTAGAATCCGGGACAGGGGCCCTGAGCTCCTACAATGAGCAGTTCTTC. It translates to CASSLESGTGALSSYNEQFF.

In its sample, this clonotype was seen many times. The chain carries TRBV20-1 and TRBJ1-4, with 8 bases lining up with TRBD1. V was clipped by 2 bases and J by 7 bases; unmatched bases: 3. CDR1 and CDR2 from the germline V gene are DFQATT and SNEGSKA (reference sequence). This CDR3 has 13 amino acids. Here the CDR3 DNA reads TGCAGTGCTAGACAGGGGGCATTTGAAAAACTGTTTTTT. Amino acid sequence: CSARQGAFEKLFF.

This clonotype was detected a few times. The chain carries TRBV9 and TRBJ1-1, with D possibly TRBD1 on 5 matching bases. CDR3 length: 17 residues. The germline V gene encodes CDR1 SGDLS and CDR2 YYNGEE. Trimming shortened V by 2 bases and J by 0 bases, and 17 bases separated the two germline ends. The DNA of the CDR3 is TGTGCCAGCAGCGTTGGGGCGAGCCCTTATATGAACACTGAAGCTTTCTTT. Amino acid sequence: CASSVGASPYMNTEAFF.

The CDR3 reads CASSLDSTGPQGANVLTF. DNA of the CDR3: TGCGCCAGCAGCTTGGACAGTACCGGCCCACAGGGGGCCAACGTCCTGACTTTC. J is TRBJ2-6 and V is TRBV5-1; D unresolved. The germline gives CDR1 SGHRS, CDR2 YFSETQ. V lost 0 bases, J lost 4 bases, and 17 bases lay in between. The CDR3 runs 18 residues.

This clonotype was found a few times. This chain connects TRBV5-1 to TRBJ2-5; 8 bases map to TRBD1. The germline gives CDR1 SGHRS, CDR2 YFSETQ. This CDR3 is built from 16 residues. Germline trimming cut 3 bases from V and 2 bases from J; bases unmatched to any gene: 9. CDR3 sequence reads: CASSSDRAEVQETQYF. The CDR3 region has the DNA TGCGCCAGCAGCTCGGACAGGGCCGAAGTTCAAGAGACCCAGTACTTC.

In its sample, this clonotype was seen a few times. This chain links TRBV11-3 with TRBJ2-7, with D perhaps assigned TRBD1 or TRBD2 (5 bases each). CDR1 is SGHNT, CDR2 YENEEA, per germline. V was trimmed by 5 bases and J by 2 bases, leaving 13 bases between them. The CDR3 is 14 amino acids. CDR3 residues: CASSLRDGAYEQYF. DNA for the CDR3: TGTGCCAGCAGCCTCCGGGACGGAGCCTACGAGCAGTACTTC.

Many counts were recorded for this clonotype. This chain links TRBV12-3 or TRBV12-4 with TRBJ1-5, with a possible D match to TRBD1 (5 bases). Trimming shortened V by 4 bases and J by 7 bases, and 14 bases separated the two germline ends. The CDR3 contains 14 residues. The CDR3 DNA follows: TGTGCCAGCAGTTATACAGGAGGTGGACAGCCCCAGCATTTT. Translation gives CASSYTGGGQPQHF.